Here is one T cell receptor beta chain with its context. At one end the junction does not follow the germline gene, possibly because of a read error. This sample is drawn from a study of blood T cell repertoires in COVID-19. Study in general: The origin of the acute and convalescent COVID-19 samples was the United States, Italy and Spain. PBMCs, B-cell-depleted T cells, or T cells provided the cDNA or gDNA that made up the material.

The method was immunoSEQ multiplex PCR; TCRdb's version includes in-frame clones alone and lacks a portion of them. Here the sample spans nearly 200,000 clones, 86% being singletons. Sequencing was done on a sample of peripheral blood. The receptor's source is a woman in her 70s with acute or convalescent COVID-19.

The CDR3 sequence is CASSPGGNTKAFF. The CDR3 DNA reads TGTGCCAGCAGTCCCGGGGGGAACACTAAAGCTTTCTTT. V gene TRBV2 combines with J gene TRBJ1-1, with D perhaps matching TRBD1 (5 bases). The CDR3 has 13 amino acids. Germline V CDR1 and CDR2: SNHLY, FYNNEI.